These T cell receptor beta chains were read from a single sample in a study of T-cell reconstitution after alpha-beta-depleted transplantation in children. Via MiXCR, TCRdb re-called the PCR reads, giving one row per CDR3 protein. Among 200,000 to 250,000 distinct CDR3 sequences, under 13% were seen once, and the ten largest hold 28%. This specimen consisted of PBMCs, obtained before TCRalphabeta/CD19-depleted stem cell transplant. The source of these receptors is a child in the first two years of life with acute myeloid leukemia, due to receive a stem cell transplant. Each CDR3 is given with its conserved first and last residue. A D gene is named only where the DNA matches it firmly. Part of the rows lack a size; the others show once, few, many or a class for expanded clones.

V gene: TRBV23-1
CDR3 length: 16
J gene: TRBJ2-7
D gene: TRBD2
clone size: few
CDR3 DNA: TGCGCCAGCAGTCATTATGGGCGGGGGGATTCCTACGAGCAGTACTTC
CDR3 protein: CASSHYGRGDSYEQYF

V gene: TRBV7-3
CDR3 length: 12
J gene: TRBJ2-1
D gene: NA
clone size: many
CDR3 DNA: TGTGCCAGCAGTGAAAAGCGGTATGAGCAGTTCTTC
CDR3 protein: CASSEKRYEQFF

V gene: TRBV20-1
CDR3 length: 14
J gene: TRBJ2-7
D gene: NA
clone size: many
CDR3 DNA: TGCAGTGCTAGAGATCTGTCTAGAACCTACGAGCAGTACTTC
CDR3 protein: CSARDLSRTYEQYF

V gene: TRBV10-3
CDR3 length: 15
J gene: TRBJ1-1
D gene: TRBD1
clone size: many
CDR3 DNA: TGTGCCATCAGAGCCGGGACAGGGGGCGATTTTAAAGCTTTCTTT
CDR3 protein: CAIRAGTGGDFKAFF

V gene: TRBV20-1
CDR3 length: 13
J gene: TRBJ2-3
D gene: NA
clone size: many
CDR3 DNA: TGCAGTGCCAGCGGTTCTAGCACAGATACGCAGTATTTT
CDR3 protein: CSASGSSTDTQYF

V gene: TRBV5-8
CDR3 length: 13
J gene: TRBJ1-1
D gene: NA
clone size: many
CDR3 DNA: TGTGCCAGCAGGTTCAGGGTAGGCACTGAAGCTTTCTTT
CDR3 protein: CASRFRVGTEAFF

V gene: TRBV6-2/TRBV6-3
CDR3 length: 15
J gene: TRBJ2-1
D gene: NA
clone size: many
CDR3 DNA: TGTGCCAGCTCCCCGGCACTAGCAACCTACAATGAGCAGTTCTTC
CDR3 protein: CASSPALATYNEQFF

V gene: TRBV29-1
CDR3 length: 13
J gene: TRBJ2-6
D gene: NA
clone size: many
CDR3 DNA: TGCAGCGTCGGTGACTCTGGGGCCAACGTCCTGACTTTC
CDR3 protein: CSVGDSGANVLTF

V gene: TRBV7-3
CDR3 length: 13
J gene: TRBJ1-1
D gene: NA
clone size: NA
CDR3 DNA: TGTGCCAGCAGCACACAGGGTTTGACTGAAGCTTTCTTT
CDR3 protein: CASSTQGLTEAFF

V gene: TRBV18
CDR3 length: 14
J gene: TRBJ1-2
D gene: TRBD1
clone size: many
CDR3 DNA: TGTGCCAGCTCACCACCGTACAGGGGAAATGGCTACACCTTC
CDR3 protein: CASSPPYRGNGYTF

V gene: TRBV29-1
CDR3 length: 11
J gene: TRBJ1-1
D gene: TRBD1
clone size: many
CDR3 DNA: TGCAGCGTGGGAACAGGGGGTACAGCTTTCTTT
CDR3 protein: CSVGTGGTAFF

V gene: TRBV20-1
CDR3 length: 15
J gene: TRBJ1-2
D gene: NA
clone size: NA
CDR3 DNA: TGCAGTGCTAGAGATCTGGCCGGAAAGATAACTGGCTACACCTTC
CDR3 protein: CSARDLAGKITGYTF

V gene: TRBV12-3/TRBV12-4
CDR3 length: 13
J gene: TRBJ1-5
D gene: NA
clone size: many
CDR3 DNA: TGTGCCAGCAGTTGGGGGGGCGGACAGCCCCAGCATTTT
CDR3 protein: CASSWGGGQPQHF

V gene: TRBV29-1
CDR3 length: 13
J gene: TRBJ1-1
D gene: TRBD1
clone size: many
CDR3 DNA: TGCAGCACTTCGACAGGGGGAAACACTGAAGCTTTCTTT
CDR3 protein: CSTSTGGNTEAFF

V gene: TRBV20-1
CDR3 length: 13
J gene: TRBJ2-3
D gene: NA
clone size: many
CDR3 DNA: TGCAGTGCTAGATTGGGAAGGGCAGATACGCAGTATTTT
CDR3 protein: CSARLGRADTQYF

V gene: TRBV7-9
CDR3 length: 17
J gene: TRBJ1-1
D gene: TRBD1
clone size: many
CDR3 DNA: TGTGCCAGCAGCTTAGCGTCGCAGGGGGCATCTAACACTGAAGCTTTCTTT
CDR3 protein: CASSLASQGASNTEAFF

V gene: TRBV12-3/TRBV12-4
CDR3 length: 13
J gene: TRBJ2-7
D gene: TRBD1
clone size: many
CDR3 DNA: TGTGCCAGCAGACGGGACAGGGGAGGCGAGCAGTACTTC
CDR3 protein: CASRRDRGGEQYF

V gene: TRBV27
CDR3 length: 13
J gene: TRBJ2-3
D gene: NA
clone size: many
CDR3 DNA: TGTGCCAGCGGCCTACTAGCCCCAGTTACGCAGTATTTT
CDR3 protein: CASGLLAPVTQYF